The T cell receptor (beta chain) described here comes from a study of early T cells in non-severe SARS-CoV-2 infection. Overall study context: Sequencing targeted bulk RNA from unsorted whole blood, leaving chains unpaired.

Broader study findings: VDJdb matches were skewed toward anti-spike CD8 T cell responses.

The table lists this clonotype with a few counts. The antigen remains unidentified. In the library, individual cDNA molecules carried attached unique molecular identifiers. TCRdb reanalysed the 5' RACE reads using MiXCR and keeps one entry per CDR3 protein. The data show under 70,000 distinct CDR3 sequences, 11% seen once. Germline V gene sequence: CDR1 SNHLY, CDR2 FYNNEI. The CDR3 covers 13 residues. Trimming cost V 3 bases and J 3 bases, with 6 bases left between them. The sample consisted of whole blood. This TCR was sampled from an adult who was a healthcare worker with PCR-confirmed SARS-CoV-2 infection or an uninfected control (not recorded which). The V call is TRBV2, the J call TRBJ2-1; D is undetermined. Written as DNA, the CDR3 is TGTGCCAGCAGTGAGAGCGACTACAATGAGCAGTTCTTC. Its translation is CASSESDYNEQFF.